The present TCR beta chain was sequenced within a study of B cell selection in AIRE deficiency. The study's findings and limits: AIRE-deficient Tconv and Treg repertoires matched healthy donors in TCRBV, CDR3 length, diversity. About 33% of healthy-donor shared Treg TCRbeta sequences appeared in patient Tconv cells.

With regard to this clone: The antigen is undetermined.

Per the germline V gene, CDR1 is LNHDA and CDR2 is SQIVND (reference sequence). The length of the CDR3 is 11 residues. Trimming removed 2 bases at V and 6 bases at J, with 3 bases between. In the study's own analysis: Conventional T cell pools: approximately 99,000 distinct patient, approximately 130,000 donor TCRbeta sequences. Profiling relied on immunoSEQ multiplex PCR, and the TCRdb table lists in-frame clones only, not all of them. V, J and clone size are those of that table, while D and trimming were read from the DNA. The sample has tens of thousands of clones, less than 98% seen once. Sorting defined conventional CD4 T cells as CD4+CD127+.

The sequence was obtained from a human donor with AIRE deficiency. The V gene is TRBV19, the J gene TRBJ2-3; D gene uncertain. The specimen sequenced was conventional CD4+ T cells sorted from PBMCs. CDR3 region: CASSILDTQYF. For the CDR3, the DNA is TGTGCCAGTAGTATACTGGATACGCAGTATTTT. Full variable domain (outside the CDR3, taken from reference TRBV19 and TRBJ2-3): DGGITQSPKYLFRKEGQNVTLSCEQNLNHDAMYWYRQDPGQGLRLIYYSQIVNDFQKGDIAEGYSVSREKKESFPLTVTSAQKNPTAFYLCASSILDTQYFGPGTRLTVL.